This T cell receptor beta chain was recovered during a study of beta chain features in type 1 diabetes. On the study more broadly: All samples yielded around 99 million examined sorted cells.

The CDR3 covers 13 residues. Germline assignment: CDR1 LGHNA and CDR2 YSLEER. V was trimmed by 3 bases and J by 4 bases, leaving 7 bases between them. Isolated RNA was reverse transcribed in full, so expressed TCRB transcripts were sequenced. Assay: immunoSEQ multiplex PCR; the TCRdb copy retains only in-frame clones and omits some. The repertoire consists of 620,000 or so clones, with roughly 16% occurring once and the leading ten covering approximately 0.093%. This sequence joins TRBV4-3 and TRBJ2-1; D is possibly TRBD2 (6 bases). The specimen sequenced was naive CD4+ T cells from blood. The source is a man younger than 35 in good health. CDR3 protein: CASSHGTYNEQFF. In nucleotides, the CDR3 is TGCGCCAGCAGCCACGGGACTTACAATGAGCAGTTCTTC.